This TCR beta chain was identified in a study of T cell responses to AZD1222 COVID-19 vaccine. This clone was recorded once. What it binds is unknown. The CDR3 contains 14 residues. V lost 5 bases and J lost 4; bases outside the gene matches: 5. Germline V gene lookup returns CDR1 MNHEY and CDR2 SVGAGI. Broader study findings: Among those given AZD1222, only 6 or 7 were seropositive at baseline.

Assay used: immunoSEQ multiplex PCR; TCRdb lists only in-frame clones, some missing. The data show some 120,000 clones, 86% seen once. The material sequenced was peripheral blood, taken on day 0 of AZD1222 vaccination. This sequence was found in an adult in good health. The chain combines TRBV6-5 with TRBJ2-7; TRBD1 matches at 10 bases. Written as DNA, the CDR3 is TGTGCCAGCAGTCGCGGACAGGGGGAGTACGAGCAGTACTTC. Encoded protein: CASSRGQGEYEQYF.